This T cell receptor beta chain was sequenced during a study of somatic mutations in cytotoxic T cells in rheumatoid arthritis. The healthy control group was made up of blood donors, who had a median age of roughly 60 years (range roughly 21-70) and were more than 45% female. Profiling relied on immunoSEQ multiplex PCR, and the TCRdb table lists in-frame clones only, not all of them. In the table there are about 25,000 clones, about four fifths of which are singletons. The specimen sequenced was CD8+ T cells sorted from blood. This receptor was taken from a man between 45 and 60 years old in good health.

CDR3 region: CASSETERIQETQYF. In DNA, the CDR3 is TGTGCCAGCAGTGAAACGGAGCGGATTCAAGAGACCCAGTACTTC. The rearrangement links TRBV2 to TRBJ2-5; possible D gene TRBD2, 5 bases. Looked up from germline, CDR1 is SNHLY and CDR2 is FYNNEI. V was trimmed by 2 bases and J by 2 bases, leaving 12 bases between them. The CDR3 length is 15 residues.